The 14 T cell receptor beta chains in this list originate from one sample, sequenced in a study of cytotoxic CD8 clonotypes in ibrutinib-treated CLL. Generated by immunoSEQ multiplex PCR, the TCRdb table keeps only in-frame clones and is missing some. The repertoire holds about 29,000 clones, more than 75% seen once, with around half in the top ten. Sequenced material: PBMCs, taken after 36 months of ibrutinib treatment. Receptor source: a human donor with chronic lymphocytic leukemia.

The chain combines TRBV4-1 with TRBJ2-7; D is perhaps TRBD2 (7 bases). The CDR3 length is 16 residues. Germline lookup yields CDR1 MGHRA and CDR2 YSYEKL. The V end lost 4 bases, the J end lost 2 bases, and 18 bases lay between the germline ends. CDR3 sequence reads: CASSLSGGGGTYEQYF. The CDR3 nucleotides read TGCGCCAGCAGCCTCTCCGGCGGGGGCGGTACCTACGAGCAGTACTTC.

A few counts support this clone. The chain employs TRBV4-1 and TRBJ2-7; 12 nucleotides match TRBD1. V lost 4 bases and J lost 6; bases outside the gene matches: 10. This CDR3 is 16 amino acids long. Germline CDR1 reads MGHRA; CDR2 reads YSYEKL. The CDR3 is CASSRSPGQGAGEQYF. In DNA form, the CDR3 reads TGCGCCAGCAGCCGTTCACCGGGACAGGGGGCCGGCGAGCAGTACTTC.

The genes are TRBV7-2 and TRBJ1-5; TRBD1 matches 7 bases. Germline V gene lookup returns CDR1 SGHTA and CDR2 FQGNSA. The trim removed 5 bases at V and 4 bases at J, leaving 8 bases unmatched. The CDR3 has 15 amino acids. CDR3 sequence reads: CASSPGTEGNQPQHF. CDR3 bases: TGTGCCAGCAGCCCTGGGACAGAAGGGAATCAGCCCCAGCATTTT.

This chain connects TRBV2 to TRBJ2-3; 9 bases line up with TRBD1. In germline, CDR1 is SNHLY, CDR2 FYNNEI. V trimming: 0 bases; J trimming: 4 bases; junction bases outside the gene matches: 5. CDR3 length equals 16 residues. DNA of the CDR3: TGTGCCAGCAGTGAAGCTCCTACAGGGGGCTCAGATACGCAGTATTTT. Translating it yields CASSEAPTGGSDTQYF.

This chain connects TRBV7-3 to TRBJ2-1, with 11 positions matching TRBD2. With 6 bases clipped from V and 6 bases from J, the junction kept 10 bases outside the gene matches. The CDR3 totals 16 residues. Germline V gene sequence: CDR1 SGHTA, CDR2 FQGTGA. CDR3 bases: TGTGCCAGCAGTTTAGGCCCTAGCGGGGGGTTCAATGAGCAGTTCTTC. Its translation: CASSLGPSGGFNEQFF.

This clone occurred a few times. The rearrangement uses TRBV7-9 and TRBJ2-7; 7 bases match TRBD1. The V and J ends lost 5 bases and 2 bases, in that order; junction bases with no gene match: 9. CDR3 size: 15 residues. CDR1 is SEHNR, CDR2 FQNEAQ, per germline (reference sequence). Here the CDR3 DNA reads TGTGCCAGCAGCCCCCCATCGACAGGGACCTACGAGCAGTACTTC. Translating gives CASSPPSTGTYEQYF.

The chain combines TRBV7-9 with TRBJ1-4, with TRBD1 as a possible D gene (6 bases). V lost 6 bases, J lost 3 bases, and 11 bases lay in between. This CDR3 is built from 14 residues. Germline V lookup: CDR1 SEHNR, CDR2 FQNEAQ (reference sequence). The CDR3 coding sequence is TGTGCCAGCAGGAACAGGGTAGCTAATGAAAAACTGTTTTTT. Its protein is CASRNRVANEKLFF.

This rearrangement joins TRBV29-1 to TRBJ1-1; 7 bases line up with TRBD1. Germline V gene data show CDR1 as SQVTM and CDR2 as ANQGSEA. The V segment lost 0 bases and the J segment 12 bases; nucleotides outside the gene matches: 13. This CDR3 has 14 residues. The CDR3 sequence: CSVEEGGGETNPFF. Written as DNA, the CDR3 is TGCAGCGTTGAAGAAGGAGGGGGCGAAACAAACCCTTTCTTT.

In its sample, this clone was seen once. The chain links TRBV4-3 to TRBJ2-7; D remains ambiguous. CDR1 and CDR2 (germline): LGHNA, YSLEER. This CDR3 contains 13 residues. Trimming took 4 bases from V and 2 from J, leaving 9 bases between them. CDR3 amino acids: CASSPDGTYEQYF. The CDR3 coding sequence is TGCGCCAGCAGCCCGGACGGAACCTACGAGCAGTACTTC.

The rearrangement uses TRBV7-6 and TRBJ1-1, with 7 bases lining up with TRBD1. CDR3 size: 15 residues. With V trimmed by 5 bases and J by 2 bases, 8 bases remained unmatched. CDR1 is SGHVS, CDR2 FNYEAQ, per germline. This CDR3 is CASSLMGTANTEAFF. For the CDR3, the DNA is TGTGCCAGCAGCCTAATGGGGACAGCTAACACTGAAGCTTTCTTT.

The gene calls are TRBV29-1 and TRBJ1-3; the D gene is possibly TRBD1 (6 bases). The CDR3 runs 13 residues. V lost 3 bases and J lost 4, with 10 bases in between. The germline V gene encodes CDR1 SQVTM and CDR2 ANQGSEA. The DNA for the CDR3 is TGCAGCGTTGAGCAGGGGCGCGGAAACACCATATATTTT. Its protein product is CSVEQGRGNTIYF.

For the CDR3, the DNA is TGTGCCAGCAGTGAGTCCCCCGGGACAGGGGACAATGAGCAGTTCTTC. It specifies CASSESPGTGDNEQFF. V usage is TRBV25-1 and J usage is TRBJ2-1; 10 nucleotides align to TRBD1. Trimming removed 3 bases from V and 5 bases from J; junction bases left unmatched: 7. From germline, CDR1 is MGHDK and CDR2 SYGVNS. CDR3 length equals 16 residues. Combining the CDR3 with reference TRBV25-1 and TRBJ2-1 gives the whole variable domain EADIYQTPRYLVIGTGKKITLECSQTMGHDKMYWYQQDPGMELHLIHYSYGVNSTEKGDLSSESTVSRIRTEHFPLTLESARPSHTSQYLCASSESPGTGDNEQFFGPGTRLTVL.

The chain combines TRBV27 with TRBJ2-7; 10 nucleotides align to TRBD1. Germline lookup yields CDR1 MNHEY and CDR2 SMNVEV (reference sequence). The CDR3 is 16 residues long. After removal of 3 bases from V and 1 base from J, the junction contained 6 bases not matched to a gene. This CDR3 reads CASSLTGGYGSYEQYF. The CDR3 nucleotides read TGTGCCAGCAGTTTGACAGGGGGCTATGGGTCCTACGAGCAGTACTTC.

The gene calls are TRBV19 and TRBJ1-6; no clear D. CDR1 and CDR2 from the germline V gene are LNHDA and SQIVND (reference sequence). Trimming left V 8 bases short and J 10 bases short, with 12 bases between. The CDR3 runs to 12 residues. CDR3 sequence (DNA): TGTGCCAGTCTTCAGGTTCTCTCACCCCTCCACTTT. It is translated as CASLQVLSPLHF.